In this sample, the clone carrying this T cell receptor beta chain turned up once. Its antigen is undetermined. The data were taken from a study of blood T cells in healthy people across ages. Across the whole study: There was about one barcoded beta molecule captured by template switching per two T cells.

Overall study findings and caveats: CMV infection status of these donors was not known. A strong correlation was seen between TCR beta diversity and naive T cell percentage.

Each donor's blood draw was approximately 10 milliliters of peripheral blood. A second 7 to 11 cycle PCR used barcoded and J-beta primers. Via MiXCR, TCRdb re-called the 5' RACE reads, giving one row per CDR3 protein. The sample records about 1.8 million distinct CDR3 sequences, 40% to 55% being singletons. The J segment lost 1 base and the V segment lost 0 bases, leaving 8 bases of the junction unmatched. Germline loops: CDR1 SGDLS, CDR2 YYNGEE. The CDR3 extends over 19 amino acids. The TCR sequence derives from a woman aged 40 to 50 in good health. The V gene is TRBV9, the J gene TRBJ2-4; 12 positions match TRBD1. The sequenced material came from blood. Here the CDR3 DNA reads TGTGCCAGCAGCGTAGGATTAGGGGACAGGGGGCTTGCCAAAAACATTCAGTACTTC. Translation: CASSVGLGDRGLAKNIQYF. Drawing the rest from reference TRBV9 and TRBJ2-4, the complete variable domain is DSGVTQTPKHLITATGQRVTLRCSPRSGDLSVYWYQQSLDQGLQFLIQYYNGEERAKGNILERFSAQQFPDLHSELNLSSLELGDSALYFCASSVGLGDRGLAKNIQYFGAGTRLSVL.